What follows is one T cell receptor (beta chain) and its context. The antigen is undetermined. This entry comes from a study of T cells expressing NK-cell markers. Study information: Sorted T-cell subsets CD3+CD56+NKG2C+, CD3+CD56+NKG2C- and CD3+CD56-NKG2C+ were TCR beta-sequenced. There were seven HCMV-seropositive donors and one seronegative donor among the eight sequenced. General study results and limits: In a handful of donors, these clonotypes also led the CD3+CD56-NKG2C+ fraction.

TCRdb re-called the 5' RACE reads and catalogs CDR3 proteins one per entry, DNA excluded. The sample totals some 340,000 distinct CDR3 sequences; its top ten clones hold roughly 5.5%. Germline CDR1 is SGHDN and CDR2 is FVKESK. This CDR3 has 17 residues. The sequencing sample was made of blood T cells: a sorted CD56 or NKG2C T cell subset, CD4+ or CD8+ T cells, or bulk PBMC T cells (not recorded which). J is TRBJ2-7 and V is TRBV14. This clonotype originated in a man aged 18-75 years in good health. The CDR3 reads CASSLKLGGVTLPEQYF.